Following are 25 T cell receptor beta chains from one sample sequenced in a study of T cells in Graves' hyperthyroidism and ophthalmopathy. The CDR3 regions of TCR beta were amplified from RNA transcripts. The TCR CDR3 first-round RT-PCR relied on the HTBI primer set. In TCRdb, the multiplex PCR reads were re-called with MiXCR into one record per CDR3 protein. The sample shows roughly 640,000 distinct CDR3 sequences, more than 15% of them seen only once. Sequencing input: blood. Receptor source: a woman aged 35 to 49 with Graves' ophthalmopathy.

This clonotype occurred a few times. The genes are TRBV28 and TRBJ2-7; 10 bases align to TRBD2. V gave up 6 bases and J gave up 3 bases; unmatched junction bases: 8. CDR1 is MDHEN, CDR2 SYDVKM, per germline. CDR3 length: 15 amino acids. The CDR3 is CASRPRTSGFYEQYF. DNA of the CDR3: TGTGCCAGCAGACCCCGGACTAGCGGTTTCTACGAGCAGTACTTC.

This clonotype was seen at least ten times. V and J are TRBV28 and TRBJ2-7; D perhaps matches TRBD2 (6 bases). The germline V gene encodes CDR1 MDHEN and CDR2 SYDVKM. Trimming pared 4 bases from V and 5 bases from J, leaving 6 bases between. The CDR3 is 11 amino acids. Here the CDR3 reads CASSWTNEQYF. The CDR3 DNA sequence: TGTGCCAGCAGTTGGACTAACGAGCAGTACTTC.

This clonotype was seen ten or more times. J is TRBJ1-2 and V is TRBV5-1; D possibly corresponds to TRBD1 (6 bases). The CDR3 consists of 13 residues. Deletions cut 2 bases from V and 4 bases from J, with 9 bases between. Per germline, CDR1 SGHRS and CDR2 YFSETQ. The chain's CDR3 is CASSFGQTYGYTF. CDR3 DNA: TGCGCCAGCAGCTTCGGACAGACCTATGGCTACACCTTC.

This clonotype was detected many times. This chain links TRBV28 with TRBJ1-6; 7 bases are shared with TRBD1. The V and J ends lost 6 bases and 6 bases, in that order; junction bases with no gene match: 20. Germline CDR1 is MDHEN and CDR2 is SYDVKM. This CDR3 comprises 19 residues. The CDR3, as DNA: TGTGCCAGCAGCTCCTCGACAGGGTACCCTAGACGCCTTAATTCACCCCTCCACTTT. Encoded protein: CASSSSTGYPRRLNSPLHF.

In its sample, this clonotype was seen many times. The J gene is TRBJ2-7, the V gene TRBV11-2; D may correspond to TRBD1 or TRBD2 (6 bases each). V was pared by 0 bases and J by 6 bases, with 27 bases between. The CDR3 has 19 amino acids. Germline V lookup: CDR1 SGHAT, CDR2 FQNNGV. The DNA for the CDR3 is TGTGCCAGCAGCTTAGATACAGGGTTCGGGGGCGGCACGAGGTCCGAGCAGTACTTC. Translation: CASSLDTGFGGGTRSEQYF.

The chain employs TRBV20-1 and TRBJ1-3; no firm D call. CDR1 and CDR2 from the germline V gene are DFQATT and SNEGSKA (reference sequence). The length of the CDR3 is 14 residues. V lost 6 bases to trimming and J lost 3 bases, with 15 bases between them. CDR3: CSAPVAGSGNTIYF. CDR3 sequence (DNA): TGCAGTGCCCCAGTTGCCGGGAGTGGAAACACCATATATTTT.

The CDR3 loop is CASSFQTNEAFF. The CDR3 nucleotides read TGTGCCAGCAGCTTTCAAACTAATGAAGCTTTCTTT. The rearrangement links TRBV5-4 to TRBJ1-1; D is ambiguous. Germline V CDR1 and CDR2: SGHNT, YYREEE (reference sequence). The CDR3 extends over 12 amino acids. Trimming shortened V by 2 bases and J by 7 bases, and 9 bases separated the two germline ends.

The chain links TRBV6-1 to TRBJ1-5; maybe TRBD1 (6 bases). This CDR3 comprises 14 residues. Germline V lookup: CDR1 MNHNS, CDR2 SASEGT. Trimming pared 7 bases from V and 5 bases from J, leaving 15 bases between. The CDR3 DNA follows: TGTGCCAGCATAAATGACAGGCCACATCAGCCCCAGCATTTT. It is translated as CASINDRPHQPQHF.

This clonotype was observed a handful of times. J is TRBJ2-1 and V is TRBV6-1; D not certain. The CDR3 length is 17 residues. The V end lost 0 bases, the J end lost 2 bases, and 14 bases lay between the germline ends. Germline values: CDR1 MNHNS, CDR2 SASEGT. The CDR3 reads CASSEAAGSATYNEQFF. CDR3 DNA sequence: TGTGCCAGCAGTGAAGCAGCCGGCAGTGCGACCTACAATGAGCAGTTCTTC.

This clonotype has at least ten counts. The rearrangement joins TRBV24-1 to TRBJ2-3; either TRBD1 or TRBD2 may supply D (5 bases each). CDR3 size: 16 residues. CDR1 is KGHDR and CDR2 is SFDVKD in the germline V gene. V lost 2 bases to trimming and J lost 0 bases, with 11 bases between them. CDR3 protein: CATSDSGTMSTDTQYF. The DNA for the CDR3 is TGTGCCACCAGTGATTCCGGGACGATGAGCACAGATACGCAGTATTTT.

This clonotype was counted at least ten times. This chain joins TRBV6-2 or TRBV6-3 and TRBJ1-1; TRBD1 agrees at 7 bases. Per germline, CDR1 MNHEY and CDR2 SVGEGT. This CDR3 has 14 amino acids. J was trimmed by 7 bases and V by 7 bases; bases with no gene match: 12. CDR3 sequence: CASISVRGTGEAFF. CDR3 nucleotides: TGTGCCAGCATTTCGGTCAGGGGGACGGGTGAAGCTTTCTTT.

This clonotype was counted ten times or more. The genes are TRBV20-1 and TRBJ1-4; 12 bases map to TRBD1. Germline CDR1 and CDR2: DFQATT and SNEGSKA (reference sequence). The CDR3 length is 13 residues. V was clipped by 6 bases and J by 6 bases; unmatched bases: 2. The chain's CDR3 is CSAGTGGDEKLFF. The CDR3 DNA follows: TGCAGTGCCGGGACAGGGGGCGATGAAAAACTGTTTTTT.

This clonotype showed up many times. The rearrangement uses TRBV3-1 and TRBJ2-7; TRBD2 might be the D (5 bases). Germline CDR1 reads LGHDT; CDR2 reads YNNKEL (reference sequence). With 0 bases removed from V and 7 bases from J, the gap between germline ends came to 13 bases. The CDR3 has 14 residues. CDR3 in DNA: TGTGCCAGCAGCCAAGAGGCTCCACCGGGGGAGCAGTACTTC. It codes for CASSQEAPPGEQYF.

CDR3 DNA sequence: TGCAGTGCTAGTTCATTAGCGGGAGCCCTCCCCTACAATGAGCAGTTCTTC. Translation: CSASSLAGALPYNEQFF. This chain uses TRBV20-1 with TRBJ2-1, with TRBD2 identical over 9 bases. V shed 3 bases, J shed 2 bases, and the junction held 11 bases outside the gene matches. The CDR3 contains 17 residues. Germline CDR1 and CDR2: DFQATT and SNEGSKA (reference sequence).

CDR3 DNA sequence: TGTGCCAGCAGCAACAGACAGGGGGACACAGATACGCAGTATTTT. This gives the protein CASSNRQGDTDTQYF. This chain links TRBV6-4 with TRBJ2-3, with 9 nucleotides matching TRBD1. J gave up 2 bases and V 6 bases, and 6 bases lay outside the gene matches. CDR1 is MRHNA and CDR2 is SNTAGT in the germline V gene. This CDR3 spans 15 amino acids.

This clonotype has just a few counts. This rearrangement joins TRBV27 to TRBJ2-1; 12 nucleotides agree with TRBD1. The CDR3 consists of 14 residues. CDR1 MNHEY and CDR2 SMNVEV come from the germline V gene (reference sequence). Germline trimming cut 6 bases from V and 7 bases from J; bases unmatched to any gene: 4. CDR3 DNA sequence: TGTGCCAGCAGCTGGGGACAGGGGGCAAATGAGCAGTTCTTC. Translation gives CASSWGQGANEQFF.

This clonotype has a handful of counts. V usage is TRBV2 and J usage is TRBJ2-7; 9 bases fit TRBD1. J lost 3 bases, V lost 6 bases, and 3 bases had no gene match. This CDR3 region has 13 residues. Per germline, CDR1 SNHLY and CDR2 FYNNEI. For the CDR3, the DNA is TGTGCCAGCAGAGGGACAGGGAACTACGAGCAGTACTTC. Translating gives CASRGTGNYEQYF.

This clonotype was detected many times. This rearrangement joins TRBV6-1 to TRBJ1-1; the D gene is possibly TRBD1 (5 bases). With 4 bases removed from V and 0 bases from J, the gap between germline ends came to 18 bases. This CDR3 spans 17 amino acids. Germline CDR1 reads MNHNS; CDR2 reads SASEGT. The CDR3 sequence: CASSAQRQYLLNTEAFF. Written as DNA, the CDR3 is TGTGCCAGCAGTGCTCAACGACAGTATCTTTTGAACACTGAAGCTTTCTTT.

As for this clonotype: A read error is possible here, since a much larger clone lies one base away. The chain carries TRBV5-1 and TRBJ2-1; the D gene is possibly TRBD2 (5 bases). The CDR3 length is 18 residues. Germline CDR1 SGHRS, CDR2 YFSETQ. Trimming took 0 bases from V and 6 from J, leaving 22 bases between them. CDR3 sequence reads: CASSLGGLLVTGFNEQFF. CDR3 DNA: TGCGCCAGCAGCTTGGGAGGTTTGTTGGTTACGGGGTTCAATGAGCAGTTCTTC. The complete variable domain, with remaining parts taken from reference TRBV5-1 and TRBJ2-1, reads KAGVTQTPRYLIKTRGQQVTLSCSPISGHRSVSWYQQTPGQGLQFLFEYFSETQRNKGNFPGRFSGRQFSNSRSEMNVSTLELGDSALYLCASSLGGLLVTGFNEQFFGPGTRLTVL.

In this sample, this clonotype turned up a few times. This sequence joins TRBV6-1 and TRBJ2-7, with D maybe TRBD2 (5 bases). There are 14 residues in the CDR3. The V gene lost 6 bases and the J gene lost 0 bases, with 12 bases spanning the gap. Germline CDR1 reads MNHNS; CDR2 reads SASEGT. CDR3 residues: CASSRSGFSYEQYF. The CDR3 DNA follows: TGTGCCAGCAGCAGATCGGGGTTCTCCTACGAGCAGTACTTC.

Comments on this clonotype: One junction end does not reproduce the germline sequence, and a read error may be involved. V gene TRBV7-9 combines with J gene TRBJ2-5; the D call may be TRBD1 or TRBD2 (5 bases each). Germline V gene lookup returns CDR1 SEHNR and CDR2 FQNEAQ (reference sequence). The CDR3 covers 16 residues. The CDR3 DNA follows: TGTGCCGGCAGCTCCCCCGAAGGGCCGGGGCGAGAGACCCAGTACTTC. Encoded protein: CAGSSPEGPGRETQYF. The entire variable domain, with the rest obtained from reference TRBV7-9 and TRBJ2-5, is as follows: DTGVSQNPRHKITKRGQNVTFRCDPISEHNRLYWYRQTLGQGPEFLTYFQNEAQLEKSRLLSDRFSAERPKGSFSTLEIQRTEQGDSAMYLCAGSSPEGPGRETQYFGPGTRLLVL.

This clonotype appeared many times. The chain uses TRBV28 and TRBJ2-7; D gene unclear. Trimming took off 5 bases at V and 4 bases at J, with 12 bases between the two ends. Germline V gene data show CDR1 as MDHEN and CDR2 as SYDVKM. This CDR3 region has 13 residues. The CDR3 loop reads CASSPWTTYEQYF. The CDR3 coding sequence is TGTGCCAGCAGTCCCTGGACCACATACGAGCAGTACTTC.

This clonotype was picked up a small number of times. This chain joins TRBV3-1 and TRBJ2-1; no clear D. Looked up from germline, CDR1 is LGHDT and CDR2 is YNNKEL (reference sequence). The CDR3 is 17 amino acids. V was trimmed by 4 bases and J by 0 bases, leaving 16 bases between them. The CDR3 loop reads CASSRNKDWSSYNEQFF. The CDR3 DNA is TGTGCCAGCAGCCGCAATAAAGACTGGAGCTCCTACAATGAGCAGTTCTTC.

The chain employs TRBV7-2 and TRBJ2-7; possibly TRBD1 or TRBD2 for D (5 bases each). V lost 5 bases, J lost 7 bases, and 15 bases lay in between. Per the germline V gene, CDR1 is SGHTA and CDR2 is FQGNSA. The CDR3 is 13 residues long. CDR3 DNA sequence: TGTGCCAGCAGCCGGGACCCTGACGGAGAGCAGTACTTC. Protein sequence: CASSRDPDGEQYF.

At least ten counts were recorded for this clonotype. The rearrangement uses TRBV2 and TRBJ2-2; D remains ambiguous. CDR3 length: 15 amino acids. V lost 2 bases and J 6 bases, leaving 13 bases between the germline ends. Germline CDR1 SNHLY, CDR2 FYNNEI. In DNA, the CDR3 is TGTGCCAGCAGTGAAAGTCAGGCTAGGCCCGGGGAGCTGTTTTTT. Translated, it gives CASSESQARPGELFF.